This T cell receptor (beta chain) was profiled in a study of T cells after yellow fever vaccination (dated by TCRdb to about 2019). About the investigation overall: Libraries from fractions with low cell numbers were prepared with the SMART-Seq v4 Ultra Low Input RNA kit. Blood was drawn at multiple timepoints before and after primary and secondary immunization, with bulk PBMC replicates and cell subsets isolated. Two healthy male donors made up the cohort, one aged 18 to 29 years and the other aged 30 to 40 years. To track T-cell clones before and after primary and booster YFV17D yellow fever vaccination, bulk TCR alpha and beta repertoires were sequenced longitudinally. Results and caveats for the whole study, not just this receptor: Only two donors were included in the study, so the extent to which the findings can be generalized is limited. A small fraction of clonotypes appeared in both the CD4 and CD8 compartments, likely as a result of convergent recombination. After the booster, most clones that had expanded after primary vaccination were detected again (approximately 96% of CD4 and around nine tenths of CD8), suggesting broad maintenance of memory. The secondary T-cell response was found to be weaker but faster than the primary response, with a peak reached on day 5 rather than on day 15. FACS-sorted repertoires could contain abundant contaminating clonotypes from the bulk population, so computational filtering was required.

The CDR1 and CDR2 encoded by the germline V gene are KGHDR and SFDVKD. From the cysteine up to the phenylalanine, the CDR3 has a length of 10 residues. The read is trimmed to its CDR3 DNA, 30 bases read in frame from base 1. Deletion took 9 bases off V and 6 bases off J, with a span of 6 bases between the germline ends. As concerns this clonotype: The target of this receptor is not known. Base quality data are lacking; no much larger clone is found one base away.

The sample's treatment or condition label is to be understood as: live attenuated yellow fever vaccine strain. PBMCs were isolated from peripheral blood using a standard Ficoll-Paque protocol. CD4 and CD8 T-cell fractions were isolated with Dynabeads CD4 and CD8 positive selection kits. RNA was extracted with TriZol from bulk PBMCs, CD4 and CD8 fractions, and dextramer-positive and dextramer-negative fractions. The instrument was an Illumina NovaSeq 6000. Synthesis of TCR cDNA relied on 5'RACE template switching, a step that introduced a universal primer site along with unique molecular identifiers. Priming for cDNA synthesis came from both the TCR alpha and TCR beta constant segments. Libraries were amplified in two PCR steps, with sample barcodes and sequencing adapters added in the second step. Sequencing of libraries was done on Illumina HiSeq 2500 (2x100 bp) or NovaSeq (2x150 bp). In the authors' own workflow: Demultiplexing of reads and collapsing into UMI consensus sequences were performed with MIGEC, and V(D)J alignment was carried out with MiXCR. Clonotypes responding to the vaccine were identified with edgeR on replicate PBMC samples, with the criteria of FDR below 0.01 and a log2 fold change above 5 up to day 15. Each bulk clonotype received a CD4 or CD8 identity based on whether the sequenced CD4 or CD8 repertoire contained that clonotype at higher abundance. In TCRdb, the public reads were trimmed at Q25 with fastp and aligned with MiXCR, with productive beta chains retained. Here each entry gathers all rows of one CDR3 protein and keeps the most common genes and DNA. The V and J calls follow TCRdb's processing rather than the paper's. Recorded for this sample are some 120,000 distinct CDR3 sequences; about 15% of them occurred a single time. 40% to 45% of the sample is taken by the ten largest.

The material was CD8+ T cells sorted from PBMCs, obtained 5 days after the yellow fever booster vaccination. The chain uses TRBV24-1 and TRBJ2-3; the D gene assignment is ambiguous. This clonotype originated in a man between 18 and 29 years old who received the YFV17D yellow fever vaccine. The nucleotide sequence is TGTGCCACCGTGGGGGATACGCAGTATTTT. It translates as CATVGDTQYF.